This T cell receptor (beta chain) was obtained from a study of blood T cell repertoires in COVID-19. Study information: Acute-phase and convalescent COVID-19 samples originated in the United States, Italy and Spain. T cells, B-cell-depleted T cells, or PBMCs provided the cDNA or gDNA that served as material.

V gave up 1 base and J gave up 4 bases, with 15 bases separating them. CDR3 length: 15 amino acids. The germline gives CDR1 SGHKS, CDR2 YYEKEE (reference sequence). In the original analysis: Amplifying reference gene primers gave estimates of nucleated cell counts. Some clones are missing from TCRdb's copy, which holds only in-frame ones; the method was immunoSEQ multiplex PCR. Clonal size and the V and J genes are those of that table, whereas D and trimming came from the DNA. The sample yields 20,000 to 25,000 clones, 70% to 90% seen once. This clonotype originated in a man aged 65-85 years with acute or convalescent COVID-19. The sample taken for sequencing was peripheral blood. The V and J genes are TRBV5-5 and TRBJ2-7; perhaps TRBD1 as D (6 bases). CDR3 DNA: TGTGCCAGCAGCTTGTTAGGCGGCAGGGGTTACGAGCAGTACTTC. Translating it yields CASSLLGGRGYEQYF.